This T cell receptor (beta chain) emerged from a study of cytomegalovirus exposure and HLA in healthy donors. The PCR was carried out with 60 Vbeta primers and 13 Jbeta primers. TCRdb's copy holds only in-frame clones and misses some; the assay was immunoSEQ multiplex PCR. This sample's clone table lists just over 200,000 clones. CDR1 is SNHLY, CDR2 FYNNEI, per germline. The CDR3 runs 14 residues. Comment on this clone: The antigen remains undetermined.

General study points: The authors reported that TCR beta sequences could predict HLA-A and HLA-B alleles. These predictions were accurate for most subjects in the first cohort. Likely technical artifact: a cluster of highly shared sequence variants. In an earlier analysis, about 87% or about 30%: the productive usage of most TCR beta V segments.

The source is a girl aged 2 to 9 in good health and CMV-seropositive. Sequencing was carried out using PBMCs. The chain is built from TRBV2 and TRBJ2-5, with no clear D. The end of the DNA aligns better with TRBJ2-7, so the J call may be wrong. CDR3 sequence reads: CASESTHSSYEQYF. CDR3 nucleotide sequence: TGTGCCAGCGAATCGACGCATAGCTCCTACGAGCAGTACTTC.